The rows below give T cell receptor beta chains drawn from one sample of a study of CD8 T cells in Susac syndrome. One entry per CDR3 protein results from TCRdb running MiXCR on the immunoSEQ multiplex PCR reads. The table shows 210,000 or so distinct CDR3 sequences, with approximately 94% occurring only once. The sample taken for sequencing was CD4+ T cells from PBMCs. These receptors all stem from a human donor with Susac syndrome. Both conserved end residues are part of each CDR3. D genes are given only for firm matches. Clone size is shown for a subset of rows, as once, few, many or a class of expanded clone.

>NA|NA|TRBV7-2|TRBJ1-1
CASSSGVSGTEAFF
TGTGCCAGCAGCTCAGGGGTCTCTGGCACTGAAGCTTTCTTT
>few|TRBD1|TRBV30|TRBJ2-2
CATPGQGLTGELFF
TGTGCCACCCCCGGACAGGGCCTCACCGGGGAGCTGTTTTTT
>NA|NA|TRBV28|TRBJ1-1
CASSPRNTEAFF
TGTGCCAGCAGTCCGAGGAACACTGAAGCTTTCTTT
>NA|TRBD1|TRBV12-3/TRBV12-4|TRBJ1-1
CASSFGGQGTTEAFF
TGTGCCAGCAGTTTTGGGGGACAGGGGACCACTGAAGCTTTCTTT
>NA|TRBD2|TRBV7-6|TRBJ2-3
CASSPGLAGGKDTQYF
TGTGCCAGCAGCCCAGGACTAGCGGGGGGCAAAGATACGCAGTATTTT
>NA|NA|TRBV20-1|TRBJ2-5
CSAKHHGYQETQYF
TGCAGTGCTAAACACCACGGGTACCAAGAGACCCAGTACTTC
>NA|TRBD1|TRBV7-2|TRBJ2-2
CASSPMGQVDGELFF
TGTGCCAGCAGCCCCATGGGACAGGTCGACGGGGAGCTGTTTTTT
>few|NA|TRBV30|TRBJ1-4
CAWRKAWSEKLFF
TGTGCCTGGCGAAAGGCCTGGAGTGAAAAACTGTTTTTT
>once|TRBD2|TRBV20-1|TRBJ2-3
CSATSGVGITDTQYF
TGCAGTGCTACTAGCGGGGTGGGGATCACAGATACGCAGTATTTT
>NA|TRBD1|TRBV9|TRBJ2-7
CASSPIPGQGGRQYF
TGTGCCAGCAGCCCCATTCCGGGACAGGGAGGAAGGCAGTACTTC
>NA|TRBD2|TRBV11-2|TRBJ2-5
CASSRGLAGDQETQYF
TGTGCCAGCAGTCGGGGACTAGCGGGGGACCAAGAGACCCAGTACTTC
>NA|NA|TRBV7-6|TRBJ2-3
CASSLGAGSRTDTQYF
TGTGCCAGCAGCTTGGGCGCTGGGAGCCGCACAGATACGCAGTATTTT